The clone carrying this T cell receptor (beta chain) was counted a few times. The data originate from a study of blood T cells in healthy people across ages. A sample-barcoded 5' primer and a J-beta primer mix were used in a second PCR of about 6 to 12 cycles. TCRdb recomputed calls from the 5' RACE reads with MiXCR, one row per CDR3 protein. Among about 290,000 distinct CDR3 sequences listed, 25% to 30% were seen once. Trimming shortened V by 1 base and J by 3 bases, and 11 bases separated the two germline ends. Germline V gene data show CDR1 as SGHDT and CDR2 as YYEEEE. CDR3 length equals 15 residues.

V is TRBV5-6 and J is TRBJ2-1, with D hard to call. The TCR comes from a woman in her 70s in good health. Sequencing used blood. The CDR3 sequence is CASSLQGFGYNEQFF. The CDR3 DNA is TGTGCCAGCAGCTTGCAAGGGTTCGGCTACAATGAGCAGTTCTTC.